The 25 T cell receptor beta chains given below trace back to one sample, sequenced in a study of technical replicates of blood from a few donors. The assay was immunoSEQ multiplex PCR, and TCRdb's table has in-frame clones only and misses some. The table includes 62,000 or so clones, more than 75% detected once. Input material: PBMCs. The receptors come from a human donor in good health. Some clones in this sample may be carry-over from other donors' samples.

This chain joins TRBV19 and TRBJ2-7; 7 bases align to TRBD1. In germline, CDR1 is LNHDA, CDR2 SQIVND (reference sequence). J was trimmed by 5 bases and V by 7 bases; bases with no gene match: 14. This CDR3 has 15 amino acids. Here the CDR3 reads CASNTAPGTVNEQYF. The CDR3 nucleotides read TGTGCCAGTAATACAGCCCCCGGGACAGTCAACGAGCAGTACTTC.

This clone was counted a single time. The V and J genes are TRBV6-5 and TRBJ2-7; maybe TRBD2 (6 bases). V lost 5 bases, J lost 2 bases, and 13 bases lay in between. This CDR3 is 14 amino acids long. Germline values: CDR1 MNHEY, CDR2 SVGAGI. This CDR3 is CASSQLTRTYEQYF. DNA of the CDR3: TGTGCCAGCAGTCAATTGACTAGAACCTACGAGCAGTACTTC.

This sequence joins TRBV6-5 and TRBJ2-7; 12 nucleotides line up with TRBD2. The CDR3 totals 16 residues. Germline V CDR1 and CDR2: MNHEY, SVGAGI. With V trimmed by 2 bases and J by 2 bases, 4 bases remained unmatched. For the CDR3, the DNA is TGTGCCAGCAGTTACCGAGGACTAGCGGGACCCTACGAGCAGTACTTC. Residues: CASSYRGLAGPYEQYF.

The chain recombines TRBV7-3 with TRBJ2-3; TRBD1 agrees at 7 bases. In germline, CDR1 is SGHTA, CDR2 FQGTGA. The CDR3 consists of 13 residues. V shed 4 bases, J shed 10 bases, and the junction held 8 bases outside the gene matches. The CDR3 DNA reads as TGTGCCAGCAGCTCCTACCAAGACAGGGCGCAGTATTTT. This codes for CASSSYQDRAQYF.

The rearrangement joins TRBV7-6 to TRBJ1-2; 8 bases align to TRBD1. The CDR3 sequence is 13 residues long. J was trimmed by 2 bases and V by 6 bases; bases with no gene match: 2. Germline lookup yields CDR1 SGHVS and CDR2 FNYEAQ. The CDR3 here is CASSRDRNYGYTF. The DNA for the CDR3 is TGTGCCAGCAGTCGGGACAGGAACTATGGCTACACCTTC.

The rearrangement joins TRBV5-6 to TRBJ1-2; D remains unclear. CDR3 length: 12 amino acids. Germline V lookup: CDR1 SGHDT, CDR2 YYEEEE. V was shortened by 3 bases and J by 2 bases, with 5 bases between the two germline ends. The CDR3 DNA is TGTGCCAGCAGCTCTTCCAACTATGGCTACACCTTC. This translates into CASSSSNYGYTF.

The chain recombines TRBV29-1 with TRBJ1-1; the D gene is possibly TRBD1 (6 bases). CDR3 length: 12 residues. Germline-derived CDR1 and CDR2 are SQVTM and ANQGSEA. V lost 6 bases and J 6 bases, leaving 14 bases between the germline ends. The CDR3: CSVALTGPEAFF. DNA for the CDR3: TGCAGCGTAGCCCTGACAGGCCCTGAAGCTTTCTTT.

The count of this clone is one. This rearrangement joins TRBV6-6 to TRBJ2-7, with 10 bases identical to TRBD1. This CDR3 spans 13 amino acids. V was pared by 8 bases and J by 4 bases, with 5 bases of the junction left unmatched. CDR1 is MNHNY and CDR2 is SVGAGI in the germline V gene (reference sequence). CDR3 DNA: TGTGCCAGCGCCCGGGACAGGGGTTACGAGCAGTACTTC. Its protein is CASARDRGYEQYF.

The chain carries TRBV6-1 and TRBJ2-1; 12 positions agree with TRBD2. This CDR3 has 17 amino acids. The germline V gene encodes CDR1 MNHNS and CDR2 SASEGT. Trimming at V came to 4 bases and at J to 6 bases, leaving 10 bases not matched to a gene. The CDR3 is CASSGGPASGGANEQFF. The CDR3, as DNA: TGTGCCAGCAGTGGAGGACCTGCTAGCGGGGGGGCCAATGAGCAGTTCTTC.

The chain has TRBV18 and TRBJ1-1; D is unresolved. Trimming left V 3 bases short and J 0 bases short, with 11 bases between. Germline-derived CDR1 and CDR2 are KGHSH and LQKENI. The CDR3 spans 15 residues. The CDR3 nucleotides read TGTGCCAGCTCACCTCCTGCCGGGATGAACACTGAAGCTTTCTTT. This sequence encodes CASSPPAGMNTEAFF.

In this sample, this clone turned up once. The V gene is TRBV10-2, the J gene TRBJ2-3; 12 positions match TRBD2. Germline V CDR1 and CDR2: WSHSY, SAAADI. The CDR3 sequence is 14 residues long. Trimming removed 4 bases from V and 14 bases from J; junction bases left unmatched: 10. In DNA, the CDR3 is TGCGCCAGCAGTGGACTAGCGGGGGACCCGAGCAGGTATTTT. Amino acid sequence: CASSGLAGDPSRYF.

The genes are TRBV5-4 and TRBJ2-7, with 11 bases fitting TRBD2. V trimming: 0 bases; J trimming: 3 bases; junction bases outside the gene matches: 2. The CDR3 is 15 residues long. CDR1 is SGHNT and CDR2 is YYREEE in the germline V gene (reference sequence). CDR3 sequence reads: CASSLGTSGFYEQYF. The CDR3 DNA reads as TGTGCCAGCAGCTTGGGGACTAGCGGGTTCTACGAGCAGTACTTC.

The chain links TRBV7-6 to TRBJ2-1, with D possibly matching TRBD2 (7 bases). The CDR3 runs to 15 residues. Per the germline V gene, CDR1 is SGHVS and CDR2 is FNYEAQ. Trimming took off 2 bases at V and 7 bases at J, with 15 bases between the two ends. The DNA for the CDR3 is TGTGCCAGCAGCTTACCGGGGGGCAGTGGGAATGAGCAGTTCTTC. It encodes CASSLPGGSGNEQFF. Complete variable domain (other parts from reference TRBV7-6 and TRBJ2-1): GAGVSQSPRYKVTKRGQDVALRCDPISGHVSLYWYRQALGQGPEFLTYFNYEAQQDKSGLPNDRFSAERPEGSISTLTIQRTEQRDSAMYRCASSLPGGSGNEQFFGPGTRLTVL.

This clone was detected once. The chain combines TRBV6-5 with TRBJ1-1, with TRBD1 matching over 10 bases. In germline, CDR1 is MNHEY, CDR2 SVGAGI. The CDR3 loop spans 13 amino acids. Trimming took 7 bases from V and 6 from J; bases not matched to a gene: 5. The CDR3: CASKDRGLAEAFF. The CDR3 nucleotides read TGTGCCAGCAAAGACAGGGGGCTCGCTGAAGCTTTCTTT.

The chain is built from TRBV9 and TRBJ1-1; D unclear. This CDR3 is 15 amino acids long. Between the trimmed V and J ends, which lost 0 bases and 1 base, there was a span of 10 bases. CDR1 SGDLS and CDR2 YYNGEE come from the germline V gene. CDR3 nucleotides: TGTGCCAGCAGCGTAGTCAGGACTGGGAACACTGAAGCTTTCTTT. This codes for CASSVVRTGNTEAFF.

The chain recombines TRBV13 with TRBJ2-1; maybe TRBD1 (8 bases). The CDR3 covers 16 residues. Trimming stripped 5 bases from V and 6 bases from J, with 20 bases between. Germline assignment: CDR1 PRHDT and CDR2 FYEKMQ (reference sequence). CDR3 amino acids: CASSPRQGRGFNEQFF. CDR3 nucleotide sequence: TGTGCCAGCAGCCCCCGACAGGGGCGGGGGTTCAATGAGCAGTTCTTC.

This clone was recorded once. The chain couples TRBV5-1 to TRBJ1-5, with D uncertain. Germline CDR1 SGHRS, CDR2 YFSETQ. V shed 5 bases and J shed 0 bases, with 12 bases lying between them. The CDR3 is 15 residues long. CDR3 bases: TGCGCCAGCAGACTGGGCGCTTCTAGCAATCAGCCCCAGCATTTT. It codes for CASRLGASSNQPQHF.

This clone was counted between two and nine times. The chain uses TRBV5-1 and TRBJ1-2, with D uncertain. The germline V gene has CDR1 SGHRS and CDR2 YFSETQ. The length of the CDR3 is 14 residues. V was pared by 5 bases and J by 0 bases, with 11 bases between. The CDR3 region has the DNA TGCGCCAGCAGTGACACTGGCCCTAACTATGGCTACACCTTC. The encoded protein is CASSDTGPNYGYTF.

The DNA of the CDR3 is TGTGCCAGCTCACCACCGGGACAGGGGTTCGCGAACTATAATTCACCCCTCCACTTT. Protein: CASSPPGQGFANYNSPLHF. This chain connects TRBV18 to TRBJ1-6; TRBD1 agrees at 10 bases. Germline V gene lookup returns CDR1 KGHSH and CDR2 LQKENI. This CDR3 has 19 amino acids. J lost 3 bases, V lost 0 bases, and 8 bases had no gene match.

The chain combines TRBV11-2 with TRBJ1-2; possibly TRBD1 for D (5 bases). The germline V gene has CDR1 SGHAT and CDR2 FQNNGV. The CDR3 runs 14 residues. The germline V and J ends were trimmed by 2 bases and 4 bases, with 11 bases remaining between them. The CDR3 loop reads CASSLTPGLYGYTF. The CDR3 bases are TGTGCCAGCAGCTTAACCCCAGGGCTCTATGGCTACACCTTC.

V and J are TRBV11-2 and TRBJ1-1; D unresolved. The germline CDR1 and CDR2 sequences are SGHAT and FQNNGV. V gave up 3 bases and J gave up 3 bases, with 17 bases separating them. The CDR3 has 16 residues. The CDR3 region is CASSFVRGAGDTEAFF. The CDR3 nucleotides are TGTGCCAGCAGCTTCGTACGGGGTGCGGGTGACACTGAAGCTTTCTTT.

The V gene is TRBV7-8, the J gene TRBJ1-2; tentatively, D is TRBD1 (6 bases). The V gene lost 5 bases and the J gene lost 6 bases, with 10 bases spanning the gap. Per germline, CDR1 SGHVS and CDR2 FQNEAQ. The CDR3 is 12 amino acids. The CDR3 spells CASSARQDGYTF. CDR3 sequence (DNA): TGTGCCAGCAGCGCGAGACAGGATGGCTACACCTTC.

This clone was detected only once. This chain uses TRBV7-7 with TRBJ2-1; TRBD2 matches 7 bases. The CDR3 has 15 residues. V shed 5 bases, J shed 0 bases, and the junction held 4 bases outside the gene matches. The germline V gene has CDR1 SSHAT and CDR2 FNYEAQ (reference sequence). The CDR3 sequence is CASSLGLFSYNEQFF. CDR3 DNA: TGTGCCAGCAGCCTGGGACTATTCTCCTACAATGAGCAGTTCTTC.

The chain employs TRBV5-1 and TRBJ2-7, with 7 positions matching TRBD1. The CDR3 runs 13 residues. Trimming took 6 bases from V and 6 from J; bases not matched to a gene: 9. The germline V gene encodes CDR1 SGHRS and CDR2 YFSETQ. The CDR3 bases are TGCGCCAGCACTAGGGACAGTGAGGGCGAGCAGTACTTC. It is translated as CASTRDSEGEQYF.

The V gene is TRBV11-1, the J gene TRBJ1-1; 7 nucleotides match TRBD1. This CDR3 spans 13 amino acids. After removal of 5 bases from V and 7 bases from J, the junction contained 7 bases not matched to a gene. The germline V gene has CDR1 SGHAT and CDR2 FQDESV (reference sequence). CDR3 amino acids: CASSPRDSDEAFF. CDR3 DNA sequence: TGTGCCAGCAGCCCCCGGGACAGCGATGAAGCTTTCTTT.